What follows are 30 T cell receptor beta chains derived from one specimen sequenced in a study of shared clonotypes between healthy human individuals. Naive CD8 populations comprised CD45RO-negative cells positively selected for CCR7, excluding terminally differentiated effector memory CD45RA+ cells. Only in-frame clones appear in the TCRdb table, and some are missing; sequencing was by immunoSEQ multiplex PCR. Counted here are about 680,000 clones, roughly nine tenths occurring once; the ten biggest clones make up more than 20%. The material sequenced was naive CD8+ T cells sorted from blood. Receptors originate from a man younger than 45 in good health.

The J gene is TRBJ1-1, the V gene TRBV6-5; D is unresolved. The V gene's germline CDR1 is MNHEY and CDR2 SVGAGI. The V end lost 4 bases, the J end lost 5 bases, and 14 bases lay between the germline ends. This CDR3 region has 14 residues. In DNA, the CDR3 is TGTGCCAGCAGTTTAGTTGGGTTCGGGACTGAAGCTTTCTTT. This translates into CASSLVGFGTEAFF.

This chain uses TRBV14 with TRBJ2-1; 7 bases map to TRBD2. Germline CDR1 is SGHDN and CDR2 is FVKESK. With V trimmed by 0 bases and J by 0 bases, 5 bases remained unmatched. The CDR3 is made up of 17 amino acids. In nucleotides, the CDR3 is TGTGCCAGCAGCCAAGATCTCAGGACTAGCTCCTACAATGAGCAGTTCTTC. It yields the protein CASSQDLRTSSYNEQFF.

This clone appeared once. This rearrangement joins TRBV28 to TRBJ2-7, with no clear D. Per germline, CDR1 MDHEN and CDR2 SYDVKM. V lost 3 bases, J lost 0 bases, and 9 bases lay in between. The CDR3 covers 14 residues. The CDR3 sequence: CASSFPGISYEQYF. The CDR3 nucleotides are TGTGCCAGCAGTTTTCCGGGTATCTCCTACGAGCAGTACTTC.

This chain joins TRBV29-1 and TRBJ2-1, with 16 bases identical to TRBD2. The germline gives CDR1 SQVTM, CDR2 ANQGSEA. Trimming took 6 bases from V and 2 from J; bases not matched to a gene: 4. The CDR3 loop spans 16 amino acids. CDR3 sequence reads: CSVAGTSGRAYNEQFF. CDR3 DNA: TGCAGCGTCGCGGGGACTAGCGGGAGGGCCTACAATGAGCAGTTCTTC.

This clone was detected only a few times. The sample contains more than one DNA sequence encoding this CDR3. This chain links TRBV6-5 with TRBJ2-1; TRBD2 might be the D (6 bases). Deletions cut 0 bases from V and 4 bases from J, with 10 bases between. In germline, CDR1 is MNHEY, CDR2 SVGAGI. The CDR3 runs 15 residues. The CDR3 region is CASSYSGTSYNEQFF. DNA of the CDR3: TGTGCCAGCAGTTACTCGGGGACTTCATACAATGAGCAGTTCTTC.

The V and J genes are TRBV27 and TRBJ1-4; D gene uncertain. This CDR3 has 15 amino acids. V was clipped by 4 bases and J by 5 bases, with 14 bases between them. From germline, CDR1 is MNHEY and CDR2 SMNVEV (reference sequence). CDR3 region: CASSSGPDPNEKLFF. The CDR3 DNA follows: TGTGCCAGCAGTTCCGGACCGGACCCAAATGAAAAACTGTTTTTT.

DNA of the CDR3: TGTGCCAGCAGCTTAGGGCAGGGGGCGAGAGAGACCCAGTACTTC. Translation gives CASSLGQGARETQYF. V usage is TRBV7-8 and J usage is TRBJ2-5; TRBD1 agrees at 8 bases. The V gene's germline CDR1 is SGHVS and CDR2 FQNEAQ. Trimming took 1 base from V and 4 from J; bases not matched to a gene: 5. CDR3 length equals 15 residues.

This chain connects TRBV2 to TRBJ1-2; 9 nucleotides match TRBD1. The CDR3 has 16 amino acids. CDR1 is SNHLY, CDR2 FYNNEI, per germline. V trimming: 7 bases; J trimming: 7 bases; junction bases outside the gene matches: 16. The CDR3 DNA is TGTGCCAGCAACGGCTACCGGGACAGGGTATCTTTTGGCTACACCTTC. Protein: CASNGYRDRVSFGYTF.

The chain uses TRBV28 and TRBJ1-4; 7 nucleotides line up with TRBD1. This CDR3 contains 16 residues. Per the germline V gene, CDR1 is MDHEN and CDR2 is SYDVKM. J was trimmed by 0 bases and V by 7 bases; bases with no gene match: 8. Written as DNA, the CDR3 is TGTGCCAGCACCCTAGGGGGCGAAGCAACTAATGAAAAACTGTTTTTT. This encodes CASTLGGEATNEKLFF.

The chain carries TRBV11-3 and TRBJ1-1; no clear D gene. The CDR3 is 13 amino acids. V was pared by 3 bases and J by 5 bases, with 10 bases between. Germline lookup yields CDR1 SGHNT and CDR2 YENEEA. The DNA of the CDR3 is TGTGCCAGCAGCTTCCGGGGAAAGACTGAAGCTTTCTTT. This translates into CASSFRGKTEAFF.

The rearrangement joins TRBV4-1 to TRBJ2-5, with TRBD1 identical over 8 bases. With V trimmed by 0 bases and J by 5 bases, 5 bases remained unmatched. This CDR3 spans 15 amino acids. The germline V gene encodes CDR1 MGHRA and CDR2 YSYEKL. In DNA form, the CDR3 reads TGCGCCAGCAGCCAAGAAGACAGACAGGGGGAGACCCAGTACTTC. Its protein is CASSQEDRQGETQYF.

V usage is TRBV15 and J usage is TRBJ2-2; maybe TRBD1 (6 bases). The germline V gene has CDR1 LNHNV and CDR2 YYDKDF (reference sequence). V lost 3 bases to trimming and J lost 3 bases, with 11 bases between them. This CDR3 is 15 amino acids long. CDR3 amino acids: CATSSPHRDTGELFF. The CDR3, as DNA: TGTGCCACCAGCAGTCCCCACAGGGACACCGGGGAGCTGTTTTTT.

V usage is TRBV27 and J usage is TRBJ2-3, with D hard to call. V was clipped by 2 bases and J by 0 bases, with 6 bases between them. This CDR3 has 14 amino acids. Germline CDR1 and CDR2: MNHEY and SMNVEV (reference sequence). CDR3 loop: CASSLIGSTDTQYF. The CDR3 DNA reads TGTGCCAGCAGTTTAATCGGGAGCACAGATACGCAGTATTTT.

This clone was observed a handful of times. The V call is TRBV7-9, the J call TRBJ1-1, with 8 bases that match TRBD1. J gave up 6 bases and V 5 bases, and 14 bases lay outside the gene matches. Germline CDR1 reads SEHNR; CDR2 reads FQNEAQ (reference sequence). This CDR3 region has 16 residues. CDR3 loop: CASSLGDRGAGAEAFF. For the CDR3, the DNA is TGTGCCAGCAGCCTGGGAGACAGGGGCGCGGGGGCTGAAGCTTTCTTT.

This clone was seen more than once but under ten times. The chain couples TRBV7-9 to TRBJ2-7; D perhaps matches TRBD1 (6 bases). V lost 5 bases and J 2 bases, leaving 10 bases between the germline ends. Germline V gene data show CDR1 as SEHNR and CDR2 as FQNEAQ (reference sequence). The CDR3 consists of 13 residues. The CDR3 DNA follows: TGTGCCAGCAGCGAAGGACAGCCCTACGAGCAGTACTTC. This sequence encodes CASSEGQPYEQYF.

The chain combines TRBV11-2 with TRBJ2-7; D ambiguous. CDR1 is SGHAT and CDR2 is FQNNGV in the germline V gene. V was cut by 3 bases and J by 5 bases, with 5 bases left in between. The length of the CDR3 is 11 residues. CDR3 sequence: CASSFSNEQYF. As DNA, the CDR3 is TGTGCCAGCAGCTTTTCGAACGAGCAGTACTTC.

V gene TRBV7-8 combines with J gene TRBJ2-5, with D perhaps assigned TRBD1 or TRBD2 (6 bases each). Germline loops: CDR1 SGHVS, CDR2 FQNEAQ. The CDR3 runs 15 residues. Trimming removed 2 bases from V and 4 bases from J, with 14 bases in between. The CDR3 region has the DNA TGTGCCAGCAGCTTAACCGAGGGGGAGGTAGAGACCCAGTACTTC. This codes for CASSLTEGEVETQYF.

The table lists this clone with a few counts. The chain employs TRBV19 and TRBJ2-7; TRBD1 aligns across 8 bases. Per germline, CDR1 LNHDA and CDR2 SQIVND (reference sequence). V gave up 8 bases and J gave up 3 bases; unmatched junction bases: 3. This CDR3 comprises 12 residues. The CDR3 sequence is CASGTGLYEQYF. CDR3 in DNA: TGTGCCAGTGGGACAGGACTCTACGAGCAGTACTTC.

Here the CDR3 DNA reads TGTGCCAGTAGTATACAGGACAACCAAGAGACCCAGTACTTC. Encoded protein: CASSIQDNQETQYF. The chain couples TRBV19 to TRBJ2-5; weak D call: TRBD1 (5 bases). The CDR3 spans 14 residues. In germline, CDR1 is LNHDA, CDR2 SQIVND (reference sequence). V was pared by 2 bases and J by 0 bases, with 7 bases between.

The V call is TRBV28, the J call TRBJ1-2; no definite D call. Germline CDR1 is MDHEN and CDR2 is SYDVKM. V was clipped by 5 bases and J by 3 bases, with 10 bases between them. The CDR3 loop spans 13 amino acids. The CDR3 DNA reads as TGTGCCAGCAGTCCGCAAGTGGACTATGGCTACACCTTC. It specifies CASSPQVDYGYTF.

The gene calls are TRBV14 and TRBJ2-5; D possibly corresponds to TRBD2 (5 bases). The V end lost 4 bases, the J end lost 5 bases, and 14 bases lay between the germline ends. CDR3 length: 14 residues. Germline CDR1 and CDR2: SGHDN and FVKESK. CDR3 sequence reads: CASSLRSGWETQYF. DNA for the CDR3: TGTGCCAGCAGCCTCCGGAGCGGATGGGAGACCCAGTACTTC.

This sequence joins TRBV7-3 and TRBJ2-4; D unclear. The germline V gene encodes CDR1 SGHTA and CDR2 FQGTGA. This CDR3 region has 15 residues. V dropped 0 bases and J dropped 0 bases, with 6 bases sitting between them. The CDR3 DNA reads TGTGCCAGCAGCTTAACCGGTTTAGCCAAAAACATTCAGTACTTC. It specifies CASSLTGLAKNIQYF.

The CDR3 nucleotides are TGTGCCAGCAGCCGCCCGACGGTGACTAGCGGGTCGAGGGTCACAGATACGCAGTATTTT. It is translated as CASSRPTVTSGSRVTDTQYF. The chain uses TRBV28 and TRBJ2-3; 10 bases line up with TRBD2. The CDR3 extends over 20 amino acids. The V gene end was trimmed by 6 bases and the J gene end by 2 bases; junction bases not matched to a gene: 20. Germline V lookup: CDR1 MDHEN, CDR2 SYDVKM.

CDR3 DNA: TGTGCCAGCAGTCCCGACAGGGGGATGAACACTGAAGCTTTCTTT. Translated, it gives CASSPDRGMNTEAFF. V and J are TRBV27 and TRBJ1-1, with TRBD1 matching over 9 bases. The germline gives CDR1 MNHEY, CDR2 SMNVEV (reference sequence). The CDR3 length is 15 residues. With 5 bases clipped from V and 0 bases from J, the junction kept 4 bases outside the gene matches.

This sequence joins TRBV27 and TRBJ2-1; unclear D gene. Germline values: CDR1 MNHEY, CDR2 SMNVEV (reference sequence). The length of the CDR3 is 14 residues. V shed 3 bases and J shed 8 bases, with 14 bases lying between them. CDR3 protein: CASSLEGLGYEQFF. The CDR3 bases are TGTGCCAGCAGTTTGGAAGGGCTTGGGTATGAGCAGTTCTTC.

The V call is TRBV7-9, the J call TRBJ2-7; D possibly corresponds to TRBD1 (6 bases). Germline loops: CDR1 SEHNR, CDR2 FQNEAQ (reference sequence). V was pared by 5 bases and J by 5 bases, with 13 bases between. This CDR3 is 13 amino acids long. Here the CDR3 DNA reads TGTGCCAGCAGCCCTTTCCACAGGGACGAGCAGTACTTC. It encodes CASSPFHRDEQYF.

The chain links TRBV2 to TRBJ2-7; perhaps D is TRBD1 or TRBD2 (5 bases each). The germline V and J ends were trimmed by 8 bases and 0 bases, with 14 bases remaining between them. This CDR3 region has 14 residues. Germline V gene sequence: CDR1 SNHLY, CDR2 FYNNEI. The DNA for the CDR3 is TGTGCCAGCGAAGACGCAGGGAGCTCCTACGAGCAGTACTTC. Translated, it gives CASEDAGSSYEQYF.

This clone was picked up one time. The chain couples TRBV19 to TRBJ2-5; D may be TRBD1 (5 bases). The CDR3 extends over 14 amino acids. The germline V gene has CDR1 LNHDA and CDR2 SQIVND (reference sequence). V lost 5 bases, J lost 1 base, and 11 bases lay in between. The CDR3 is CASSPGNSQETQYF. DNA of the CDR3: TGTGCCAGTAGTCCAGGGAATTCCCAAGAGACCCAGTACTTC.

The chain joins TRBV9 to TRBJ2-1, with 7 bases fitting TRBD2. Germline CDR1 SGDLS, CDR2 YYNGEE. The V segment lost 0 bases and the J segment 3 bases; nucleotides outside the gene matches: 6. The CDR3 runs to 16 residues. CDR3 bases: TGTGCCAGCAGCGTAGAGGCGGGAGTTCACTACAATGAGCAGTTCTTC. This codes for CASSVEAGVHYNEQFF.

J is TRBJ2-7 and V is TRBV27, with 12 bases aligning to TRBD2. Germline trimming cut 5 bases from V and 3 bases from J; bases unmatched to any gene: 8. This CDR3 has 16 residues. Looked up from germline, CDR1 is MNHEY and CDR2 is SMNVEV (reference sequence). CDR3 DNA sequence: TGTGCCAGCAGTCCACTAGCGGGAGGTTTGGTCTACGAGCAGTACTTC. Translated: CASSPLAGGLVYEQYF.